This TCR beta chain stems from a study of cytomegalovirus exposure and HLA in healthy donors (dated by TCRdb to 2016 to 2017). Background for the entire study: An earlier analysis of about 560 of the donors reported 250 to 350 Gb of sequence data and roughly 120 million unique TCR beta sequences obtained from some 200 million T cells. An early release that covered about 640 HLA-typed donors contained approximately 290 gigabases of sequencing data and 75 million to 100 million unique TCR sequences. The genetic ancestry cluster associated with self-reported Caucasian donors included about four fifths of the 350 to 500 genotyped donors. The study aimed to test whether signatures of past pathogen exposure could be identified by cataloging public T cell receptors. The study profiled the T cell repertoires of under 850 subjects by immunosequencing and related them to cytomegalovirus serostatus. In addition to the first cohort of 666 subjects, a separate validation cohort of approximately 110 different subjects was used. To predict cytomegalovirus infection status, the study combined high-throughput TCR immunosequencing, statistical association of individual TCRs with disease status, and machine learning. A later analysis re-analyzed previously published TCR beta repertoires from 666 donors and added high-resolution HLA genotyping to study TCR occurrence patterns. In the later analysis, no new phenotypic data were used to find candidate immune exposures; instead, reliance was placed on TCR beta sequences and their occurrence across donors. To decide whether each TCR beta V gene segment behaved as functional or pseudogenic, an earlier analysis of 587 of the donors relied on high-throughput TCR beta sequencing. Alongside the repertoire data, information on donor age, sex, ethnicity and CMV serostatus was compiled. A later genetic analysis used genome-wide SNP genotypes for about 55% of the 666 donors, treating that subset as a discovery cohort. Every repertoire in the discovery cohort had been generated on one and the same sequencing platform. Class I and class II HLA loci were covered by the typing at four-digit resolution. The number of donors typed differed by locus, with roughly 620-630 for A, B, C, DRB1 and DQB1, about 500 for DQA1, 600 to 610 for DPA1, and some 450 for DPB1. Five DR-DQ haplotypes were treated as single units for association and clustering because of strong linkage in the cohort. Among about 370 genotyped donors of the cohort, an average of roughly 230,000 unique TCR beta nucleotide sequences was sequenced per donor, of which about 20% were non-productive. Overall study outcomes, separate from this receptor: According to the authors, the approach could potentially be generalized to other disease states and immunological phenotypes. Because counts were too low, 15 to 20 rarely observed V segments, including chromosome 9 orphons, were excluded from the earlier analysis of around 590 of the donors. For the cohort, immune exposure information was limited to CMV serostatus. Cytomegalovirus status was reported to be diagnosed by the classifier with high specificity and sensitivity in both the original and validation cohorts. Strong co-occurrence of HLA alleles, especially DR and DQ, made assigning TCR associations to individual alleles difficult. A further reported finding was that TCR beta sequences accurately predicted the HLA-A and HLA-B alleles for most subjects in the first cohort. In a later analysis, most CMV-associated TCR beta chains were found to appear HLA-restricted, with HLA associations seemingly driven largely by CMV exposure. The study listed around 160 TCR beta chains as associated with cytomegalovirus. Linkage disequilibrium might explain the correlated functional status among segregating V segments, but an unknown experimental factor could not be ruled out. A group of highly shared sequence variants was considered likely to be a technical artifact of the sequencing pipeline. Most TCR sequences were seen in very few donors, while some public TCRs were found in many individuals. According to a later genetic analysis, donors in an Asian-associated ancestry cluster had fewer N-insertions in productive TCRs than the approximately 700-donor mean. In a later analysis, HLA-associated TCR beta chains showed more clonal expansion and lower generation probabilities than non-associated chains that were equally common. An earlier analysis of 587 of the donors showed that most TCR beta V segments appeared in productive rearrangements either about 90% or about 30% of the time, which broadly matched IMGT annotations. The cohort was sequenced for TCR beta chains only, and without alpha or paired-chain data the features that could be detected were limited. In a later analysis, some 17,000 TCR beta sequences were associated with specific HLA alleles at a false discovery rate of 0.05. An association between a missense DCLRE1C variant and V-gene and J-gene trimming of TCR beta chains was found in a later genetic analysis and replicated in an independent cohort. According to a later analysis, parvovirus B19, influenza, CMV and Epstein-Barr virus appeared linked to several top co-occurrence clusters. In a later analysis, TCR association rates were found to vary across HLA loci, with the most associated TCRs seen for DRB1 alleles and the fewest for HLA-C alleles. Sequencing depth was assumed to be roughly uniform across donors in the presence/absence analyses, though that assumption may not hold. Because HLA typing was missing for some donors at each locus, association tests included only the typed subset. A few of the identified cytomegalovirus-associated TCR beta chains were confirmed in vitro to be specific for cytomegalovirus antigens.

The cohort comprised hundreds of healthy bone marrow donors. At the time of sampling, all cohort members were nominally healthy, though unrecorded immune exposures were likely present. The donor was CMV seropositive and belonged to the group of 250 to 350 seropositive cohort members. A peripheral blood sample was collected from each donor, and TCR beta sequencing was performed on peripheral blood mononuclear cells. Genomic DNA was extracted from the blood cell samples with the Qiagen DNeasy Blood Extraction Kit. Note on this clone: The target of this receptor is not known. No base quality values were provided; no much bigger clone lies one nucleotide off.

The library came from the immunoSEQ multiplex PCR assay. For the multiplex PCR, a mixture combining 60 forward primers for TCR Vbeta segments and 13 reverse primers for TCR Jbeta segments was used. Amplification of the CDR3 region of rearranged TCR beta genes was performed with a multiplex PCR assay on genomic DNA. On the Illumina HiSeq System, the amplified TCR beta libraries were sequenced as 87-base-pair reads. Per the authors' processing: In a later analysis, around 80 million unique TCR beta chains were counted across the 666 repertoires, and roughly 9.9 million of these chains were shared by at least two donors. To remove PCR and sequencing errors, raw reads were error-corrected and collapsed into unique sequences using a nearest-neighbor algorithm that merged closely related sequences. CDR3 sequences were aligned to IMGT reference sequences to assign V, D and J gene segments. Each retained sequence needed at least a six-nucleotide match to both a V gene segment and a J gene segment. A rearrangement counted as productive if the CDR3 had no stop codons and remained in frame with V and J, and every other rearrangement counted as non-productive. Following IMGT convention, CDR3 was defined as the stretch from the second conserved V-encoded cysteine to the conserved J-encoded phenylalanine. The earlier analysis of around 640 of the donors excluded sequences that lacked an unambiguous match to a single V gene segment. An earlier analysis of 587 of the donors called V segments functional above 56.7% productive rearrangements and segregating when the between-donor standard deviation exceeded 5%. To diagnose cytomegalovirus status from the catalog of TCR beta chain sequences, a statistical classification framework was built. In a later analysis, TCR nucleotide sequences were compared against IMGT/GENE-DB human TR gene sequences so that V and J genes could be assigned. In a later analysis, CDR3 sequences and most-parsimonious VDJ recombination scenarios were assigned using the TCRdist pipeline. A later analysis defined each TCR beta chain by its CDR3 amino acid sequence plus V-gene family, and excluded reads lacking a unique V-gene family. To address suspected cross-contamination and a sequencing artifact, a later analysis removed several hundred highly shared, low-generation-probability nucleotide sequences. In a later analysis, a clonal expansion index for each public chain was calculated from normalized within-repertoire ranks of inferred template counts. In a later analysis, generation probabilities were computed using a VDJ recombination model fitted to out-of-frame rearrangements, and the results were checked against IGoR. A later analysis scored TCR-TCR, TCR-HLA and TCR-CMV co-occurrence with hypergeometric tests, applying a repertoire-size bias correction to TCR pairs. A later analysis estimated false discovery rates by permuting HLA or CMV assignments 20 times. In a later analysis, co-occurring TCRs were grouped with DBSCAN, and TCRdist sequence similarity was added when clustering was performed within HLA-allele-positive subsets. For co-occurrence clustering, repertoires with fewer than 30,000 or more than 120,000 public chains were excluded, along with 5 or 6 repertoires with anomalous nucleotide sharing. Imported from immuneACCESS, the table was reduced by TCRdb to in-frame sequences with V and J called. These copies leave out some clones; in studies compared against another copy, an unresolved V gene accounts for under half, and the cause of the remainder is not known. V and J calls and clone size are copied from that table; D and trimming were computed from the DNA. The sample profile shows 150,000 to 250,000 clones; roughly 78% of them were found once. The ten largest make up 1.5% of the sample.

Specimen: PBMCs. The sequence was collected from a girl aged 10 to 17 in good health and CMV-seropositive.

In nucleotides, the sequence is TGTGCCAGCAGTGAGCAGGCCTCCTACGAGCAGTACTTC. This is translated as CASSEQASYEQYF. The V gene is TRBV6-1 and the J gene is TRBJ2-7, with the identity of the D gene unclear. The germline V gene sets CDR1 to MNHNS and CDR2 to SASEGT. Counted from cysteine to phenylalanine, this CDR3 has 13 amino acids. Only the CDR3 region is kept as DNA, spanning 39 bases read in frame from base 1. The V and J ends are trimmed by 3 bases and 0 bases, leaving 6 bases between them.